These T cell receptor beta chains were read from a single sample in a study of T cells in Graves' hyperthyroidism and ophthalmopathy. TCRdb analysed the multiplex PCR reads with MiXCR anew, one entry per CDR3 protein. The sample has more than 350,000 distinct CDR3 sequences, over 12% seen once. The sequenced sample consisted of blood. The receptors shown here come from a woman aged 60 to 75 with Graves' ophthalmopathy. Each CDR3 is given with its conserved first and last residue. The D gene is left open where the match is weak. Some rows have no size entry. The others give once, few or many, or a class for an expanded clone.

v_gene	j_gene	d_gene	abundance	CDR3nt	CDR3aa
TRBV20-1	TRBJ2-7	.	many	TGCAGTGCTCAGGGGGGGCTAGCGCCGATCTACGAGCAGTACTTC	CSAQGGLAPIYEQYF
TRBV19	TRBJ2-1	TRBD2	.	TGTGCCACCGGGGGGAGCGGGACCCCTAGGCATGAGCAGTTCTTC	CATGGSGTPRHEQFF
TRBV11-3	TRBJ2-7	.	many	TGTGCCAGCAGCCAATCTGGGCCGGGCCAGAGCTCCTACGAGCAGTACTTC	CASSQSGPGQSSYEQYF
TRBV2	TRBJ2-1	.	many	TGTGCCAGCAGTGTCTCGGGACTCACCTACAATGAGCAGTTCTTC	CASSVSGLTYNEQFF
TRBV7-9	TRBJ2-2	TRBD2	.	TGTGCCAGCAGCAAAACTAGCGGGAGTAACACCGGGGAGCTGTTTTTT	CASSKTSGSNTGELFF
TRBV24-1	TRBJ2-5	TRBD1	.	TGTGCCACCAGTGAGGGGACAGGCATTCAAGAGACCCAGTACTTC	CATSEGTGIQETQYF
TRBV7-2	TRBJ2-1	.	many	TGCGCCAGCAGCTTGGGGGGAGCAAATGAGCAGTTCTTC	CASSLGGANEQFF
TRBV30	TRBJ1-6	.	.	TGTGCCTGGAGTGTAGGCTACTCCTATAATTCACCTCTCCACTTT	CAWSVGYSYNSPLHF
TRBV29-1	TRBJ2-3	TRBD1	.	TGCAGCCTTGGACAGGGCGATACGCAGTATTTT	CSLGQGDTQYF
TRBV20-1	TRBJ2-3	TRBD1	many	TGCAGTTCAAAGGGACAGGGGAACACAGATACGCAGTATTTT	CSSKGQGNTDTQYF
TRBV27	TRBJ2-1	.	many	TGTGCCAGCTGGCAGGGGTACAATGAGCAGTTCTTC	CASWQGYNEQFF
TRBV5-1	TRBJ2-5	.	few	TGCGCCAGCAGCACGACAGGCTGGGAGACCCAGTACTTC	CASSTTGWETQYF
TRBV5-1	TRBJ2-7	.	many	TGCGCCAGCAGCTTGGACGGGTTTGCCTACGAGCAGTACTTC	CASSLDGFAYEQYF
TRBV5-1	TRBJ2-1	.	many	TGCGCCAGCAGCTTGGACGAACAGGGCTACAATGAGCAGTTCTTC	CASSLDEQGYNEQFF
TRBV5-1	TRBJ2-7	TRBD2	many	TGCGCCAGCAGCTTGGGTTTGGGGACTAGCGCCGAGCAGTACTTC	CASSLGLGTSAEQYF
TRBV29-1	TRBJ1-5	.	few	TGCAGCGTTGATGCCCGACTGGCAGATACGCAGCATTTT	CSVDARLADTQHF
TRBV6-1	TRBJ2-2	.	.	TGTGCCAGCAAATGGTCGGGCGGGGAGCTGTTTTTT	CASKWSGGELFF
TRBV7-2	TRBJ2-3	.	.	TGTGCCAGCAGCTATCCGCGGCGGGAGCACCCGGGACAAACAGATACGCAGTATTTT	CASSYPRREHPGQTDTQYF
TRBV5-1	TRBJ2-1	.	many	TGCGCCAGCAGCTTGGCCACCGGGAACACCTACAATGAGCAGTTCTTC	CASSLATGNTYNEQFF
TRBV12-3/TRBV12-4	TRBJ2-7	.	.	TGTGCCAGCAGTTTCAGCACCCACGAGCAGTACTTC	CASSFSTHEQYF
TRBV28	TRBJ1-1	TRBD1	many	TGTGCCAGCAGAACTCCCGGGACAGGGGGCAGGAACACTGAAGCTTTCTTT	CASRTPGTGGRNTEAFF
TRBV20-1	TRBJ2-3	TRBD2	many	TGCAGTGCGAGAGGTCGGACTAGCGGGAGGGTTAGCACAGATACGCAGTATTTT	CSARGRTSGRVSTDTQYF
TRBV20-1	TRBJ2-7	.	few	TGCAGTGTCCCGGGGGAGTCCTACGAGCAGTACTTC	CSVPGESYEQYF
TRBV5-1	TRBJ1-2	TRBD1	many	TGCGCCAGCAGCTCTCGAACGGATACAGGGGTCCCTGGCTACACCTTC	CASSSRTDTGVPGYTF
TRBV4-1	TRBJ2-1	.	few	TGCGCCAGCAGCCATAAGGGCCATGAGCAGTTCTTC	CASSHKGHEQFF
TRBV19	TRBJ1-1	.	.	TGTGCCAGTAGTCGGGACGGTAGAGCTTTCTTT	CASSRDGRAFF
TRBV5-1	TRBJ2-4	TRBD2	few	TGCGCCAGCAGCTCTGGGGTGTCGGGAGGTCCGGAGGCCAAAAACATTCAGTACTTC	CASSSGVSGGPEAKNIQYF
TRBV6-1	TRBJ2-7	TRBD2	.	TGTGCCAGCAGTGAAACCGGGACTAGCGGGAGTGAGCCTCTCGAGCAGTACTTC	CASSETGTSGSEPLEQYF
TRBV20-1	TRBJ2-7	TRBD2	many	TGCAGTGCTAGACCCAGCGGGAGCTTGGCCTACGAGCAGTACTTC	CSARPSGSLAYEQYF
TRBV29-1	TRBJ2-7	TRBD1	many	TGCAGCGCGCGACAGGGTAGGGGCCCCTACGAGCAGTACTTC	CSARQGRGPYEQYF
TRBV6-5	TRBJ1-1	.	.	TGTGCCAGCAGTGATAGGGGGGGCAAAGCTTTCTTT	CASSDRGGKAFF
TRBV30	TRBJ2-1	.	many	TGTGCCTGGAGTGTACTAGCACGAAGGCAGTTCTTC	CAWSVLARRQFF
TRBV2	TRBJ1-2	TRBD1	few	TGTGCCAGCAGTGGACAGGGGGCGCTCATAAATGGCTACACCTTC	CASSGQGALINGYTF
TRBV5-1	TRBJ2-5	.	.	TGCGCCAGTGCAATAGGGAGCCAAGAGACCCAGTACTTC	CASAIGSQETQYF
TRBV4-1	TRBJ2-3	TRBD2	many	TGCGCCAGCAGCCAGGGACTAGCGGGATACACAGATACGCAGTATTTT	CASSQGLAGYTDTQYF
TRBV29-1	TRBJ1-4	.	few	TGCAGCGTTGAAAGGCCACCACCTAATGAAAAACTGTTTTTT	CSVERPPPNEKLFF
TRBV5-8	TRBJ2-7	TRBD2	many	TGTGCCAGCAGCAAGGGACTAGCGAAGGACGAGCAGTACTTC	CASSKGLAKDEQYF